The entry that follows covers one TCR beta chain sequence. No antigen is known for it. This CDR3 has 13 residues. V was pared by 5 bases and J by 6 bases, with 13 bases between. Germline V gene lookup returns CDR1 SGHVS and CDR2 FNYEAQ. The data were taken from a study of CD8 T cells in ankylosing spondylitis. General study points: A motif of under ten highly homologous TCR beta variants was seen as apparently characteristic of ankylosing spondylitis blood.

The authors made TCR beta libraries by quantitative 5'-RACE with molecular barcodes. Via MiXCR, TCRdb re-called the 5' RACE reads, giving one row per CDR3 protein. The data show fewer than 250,000 distinct CDR3 sequences, roughly 32% seen once. Sequences were obtained from blood, either unsorted or a sorted T cell fraction (not recorded which). The sequence was obtained from a male donor with ankylosing spondylitis or in good health (not recorded which). J is TRBJ1-1 and V is TRBV7-6; D is perhaps TRBD1 (5 bases). The CDR3 DNA reads TGTGCCAGCAGCCCTGCCGGGGCCGCTGAAGCTTTCTTT. Its translation is CASSPAGAAEAFF.